The 28 T cell receptor beta chains below were found in one sample sequenced in a study of cytomegalovirus exposure and HLA in healthy donors. Primers for the PCR totalled 60 Vbeta and 13 Jbeta. The assay was immunoSEQ multiplex PCR, and TCRdb's table has in-frame clones only and misses some. The data hold 200,000 to 250,000 clones, with approximately 83% observed a single time. Input material: PBMCs. The receptors were gathered from a boy aged 2-9 years in good health and CMV-seronegative.

This clone has only one observation. This sequence joins TRBV7-8 and TRBJ2-5; 7 nucleotides line up with TRBD2. The closer fit of TRBJ2-7 to the DNA end suggests the J call may be wrong. Germline values: CDR1 SGHVS, CDR2 FQNEAQ. This CDR3 contains 18 residues. Here the CDR3 DNA reads TGTGCCAGCAGCTTAGTGTACCTTTTAAGGGAGGGGCACTACGAGCAGTACTTC. This encodes CASSLVYLLREGHYEQYF.

A single count supports this clone. J is TRBJ2-5 and V is TRBV13; possibly TRBD2 for D (7 bases). Per germline, CDR1 PRHDT and CDR2 FYEKMQ (reference sequence). The CDR3 is 15 residues long. V was cut by 3 bases and J by 1 base, with 12 bases left in between. The CDR3 reads CASSFAGAIQETQYF. As DNA, the CDR3 is TGTGCCAGCAGCTTCGCGGGGGCAATCCAAGAGACCCAGTACTTC.

V is TRBV19 and J is TRBJ2-1; D is ambiguous. CDR1 is LNHDA and CDR2 is SQIVND in the germline V gene (reference sequence). V dropped 2 bases and J dropped 8 bases, with 7 bases sitting between them. CDR3 length equals 12 residues. The chain's CDR3 is CASSILDYEQFF. The DNA of the CDR3 is TGTGCCAGTAGTATATTAGATTATGAGCAGTTCTTC.

This clone has a single count. The V gene is TRBV29-1, the J gene TRBJ1-3; no clear D. The CDR3 sequence is 14 residues long. Germline values: CDR1 SQVTM, CDR2 ANQGSEA. V gave up 0 bases and J gave up 0 bases, with 6 bases separating them. The CDR3 DNA reads TGCAGCGTTGAAGAAAACAGCTCTGGAAACACCATATATTTT. Its translation is CSVEENSSGNTIYF.

This chain joins TRBV5-1 and TRBJ1-2; 10 nucleotides line up with TRBD1. With 4 bases clipped from V and 5 bases from J, the junction kept 8 bases outside the gene matches. The CDR3 extends over 15 amino acids. CDR1 SGHRS and CDR2 YFSETQ come from the germline V gene. The CDR3 here is CASSAVGTGEYGYTF. CDR3 bases: TGCGCCAGCAGCGCGGTCGGGACAGGGGAATATGGCTACACCTTC.

This chain uses TRBV30 with TRBJ1-5; no definite D call. V was clipped by 7 bases and J by 6 bases, with 16 bases between them. CDR3 length: 13 amino acids. CDR1 and CDR2 (germline): GTSNPN, SVGIG (reference sequence). CDR3 amino acids: CASSRGEGQPQHF. CDR3 in DNA: TGTGCCTCGTCGCGGGGAGAGGGTCAGCCCCAGCATTTT.

This chain connects TRBV5-1 to TRBJ2-1, with 10 bases aligning to TRBD2. Unmatched junction bases numbered 16, after V lost 4 bases and J lost 6 bases. This CDR3 contains 18 residues. Per the germline V gene, CDR1 is SGHRS and CDR2 is YFSETQ. DNA of the CDR3: TGCGCCAGCAGCGGGCGACTAGCGGGCCGGTCCGGAATCAATGAGCAGTTCTTC. Its translation is CASSGRLAGRSGINEQFF.

CDR3 sequence reads: CASSQDKGSGEKLFF. The CDR3 DNA reads TGCGCCAGCAGCCAAGATAAGGGCAGCGGTGAAAAACTGTTTTTT. The rearrangement links TRBV4-1 to TRBJ1-4; no firm D call. The germline V gene has CDR1 MGHRA and CDR2 YSYEKL. CDR3 length: 15 amino acids. Trimming removed 0 bases from V and 7 bases from J, with 12 bases in between.

The rearrangement links TRBV27 to TRBJ2-2; 7 nucleotides line up with TRBD1. Per the germline V gene, CDR1 is MNHEY and CDR2 is SMNVEV (reference sequence). V was clipped by 5 bases and J by 6 bases; unmatched bases: 6. This CDR3 contains 14 residues. CDR3 bases: TGTGCCAGCAGTCCCGAGGGGGCTCCCGGGGAGCTGTTTTTT. It encodes CASSPEGAPGELFF.

This clone was recorded only once. The chain uses TRBV7-2 and TRBJ2-5; 7 positions agree with TRBD1. With V trimmed by 3 bases and J by 5 bases, 9 bases remained unmatched. Germline V gives CDR1 SGHTA, CDR2 FQGNSA. This CDR3 spans 15 amino acids. The CDR3 bases are TGTGCCAGCAGCTTTTCCGGGACAGTGCGGGAGACCCAGTACTTC. Protein product: CASSFSGTVRETQYF.

The gene calls are TRBV11-2 and TRBJ1-5, with a weak D call TRBD1 (5 bases). Trimming removed 1 base from V and 5 bases from J, with 9 bases in between. Per the germline V gene, CDR1 is SGHAT and CDR2 is FQNNGV. This CDR3 contains 14 residues. CDR3 amino acids: CASSLADRYQPQHF. The CDR3 DNA follows: TGTGCCAGCAGCTTAGCAGACAGATATCAGCCCCAGCATTTT.

The chain couples TRBV6-1 to TRBJ1-5, with D hard to call. Germline V gene sequence: CDR1 MNHNS, CDR2 SASEGT. The CDR3 spans 14 residues. Trimming took off 1 base at V and 3 bases at J, with 7 bases between the two ends. CDR3 in amino acids: CASSEVGLNQPQHF. Written as DNA, the CDR3 is TGTGCCAGCAGTGAAGTTGGCCTCAATCAGCCCCAGCATTTT.

This chain links TRBV5-1 with TRBJ2-7, with 9 bases that match TRBD1. Trimming at V came to 4 bases and at J to 5 bases, leaving 4 bases not matched to a gene. CDR3 length equals 13 residues. The V gene's germline CDR1 is SGHRS and CDR2 YFSETQ. The CDR3 here is CASSRDRAHEQYF. The DNA for the CDR3 is TGCGCCAGCAGCAGGGACAGGGCACACGAGCAGTACTTC. Using reference TRBV5-1 and TRBJ2-7 for the parts outside the CDR3, the full variable domain is KAGVTQTPRYLIKTRGQQVTLSCSPISGHRSVSWYQQTPGQGLQFLFEYFSETQRNKGNFPGRFSGRQFSNSRSEMNVSTLELGDSALYLCASSRDRAHEQYFGPGTRLTVT.

The chain couples TRBV4-2 to TRBJ2-4; 10 positions agree with TRBD2. Germline assignment: CDR1 LGHNA and CDR2 YNFKEQ. The CDR3 consists of 16 residues. V lost 4 bases and J lost 5; bases outside the gene matches: 8. The CDR3 DNA follows: TGTGCCAGCAGCCTAAGCGGGAGGGGTGCGGAAAACATTCAGTACTTC. It specifies CASSLSGRGAENIQYF.

The chain joins TRBV7-9 to TRBJ2-3, with D perhaps TRBD1 (6 bases). Trimming took off 3 bases at V and 2 bases at J, with 12 bases between the two ends. This CDR3 contains 15 residues. The germline V gene encodes CDR1 SEHNR and CDR2 FQNEAQ (reference sequence). CDR3: CASSFWAGDTDTQYF. In DNA, the CDR3 is TGTGCCAGCAGCTTTTGGGCAGGGGACACAGATACGCAGTATTTT.

This clone was recorded once. V and J are TRBV21-1 and TRBJ2-7; the table calls TRBD1, which could not be checked here. TRBV21-1 is termed a pseudogene. The CDR3 runs to 13 residues. CDR3 residues: CASSRTGRYEQYF. DNA of the CDR3: TGTGCCAGCAGCCGTACAGGACGGTACGAGCAGTACTTC.

The rearrangement joins TRBV7-9 to TRBJ2-1; D possibly corresponds to TRBD1 (7 bases). In germline, CDR1 is SEHNR, CDR2 FQNEAQ (reference sequence). The germline V and J ends were trimmed by 5 bases and 7 bases, with 15 bases remaining between them. This CDR3 spans 14 amino acids. The CDR3 bases are TGTGCCAGCAGCCCCCGGGCAGGGGGGAATGAGCAGTTCTTC. Encoded protein: CASSPRAGGNEQFF.

The chain joins TRBV10-3 to TRBJ2-3; 13 bases align to TRBD2. Germline trimming cut 4 bases from V and 4 bases from J; bases unmatched to any gene: 11. The CDR3 is 18 residues long. CDR1 and CDR2 from the germline V gene are ENHRY and SYGVKD. The CDR3, as DNA: TGTGCCATCAGTGCTAAGACTAGCGGGGGGCCGGCGTCAGATACGCAGTATTTT. Its protein is CAISAKTSGGPASDTQYF.

V usage is TRBV7-9 and J usage is TRBJ1-1; a possible D gene is TRBD1 (5 bases). The CDR3 sequence is 15 residues long. V lost 2 bases and J 4 bases, leaving 14 bases between the germline ends. Germline CDR1 reads SEHNR; CDR2 reads FQNEAQ (reference sequence). CDR3 sequence (DNA): TGTGCCAGCAGCTTAACCTTTGGGAGGGGCACTGAAGCTTTCTTT. Its translation: CASSLTFGRGTEAFF. The full variable domain, with the rest looked up from reference TRBV7-9 and TRBJ1-1, is DTGVSQNPRHKITKRGQNVTFRCDPISEHNRLYWYRQTLGQGPEFLTYFQNEAQLEKSRLLSDRFSAERPKGSFSTLEIQRTEQGDSAMYLCASSLTFGRGTEAFFGQGTRLTVV.

This clone appeared a few times. The chain links TRBV6-5 to TRBJ2-7; possible D gene TRBD1, 6 bases. Germline V gene data show CDR1 as MNHEY and CDR2 as SVGAGI. The V and J ends lost 2 bases and 2 bases respectively, with 16 bases between them. The CDR3 runs 16 residues. CDR3 sequence: CASSYVSRGDTYEQYF. The CDR3 DNA is TGTGCCAGCAGTTACGTTTCCCGAGGGGACACCTACGAGCAGTACTTC.

V gene TRBV7-2 combines with J gene TRBJ2-7, with 10 bases lining up with TRBD2. This CDR3 has 14 residues. The germline V gene encodes CDR1 SGHTA and CDR2 FQGNSA. V dropped 4 bases and J dropped 2; count of bases not matched to a gene: 2. The CDR3 spells CASSWTSGPYEQYF. In DNA, the CDR3 is TGTGCCAGCAGCTGGACTAGCGGTCCCTACGAGCAGTACTTC.

This sequence joins TRBV27 and TRBJ2-7, with a weak D call TRBD2 (5 bases). This CDR3 has 11 residues. CDR1 and CDR2 (germline): MNHEY, SMNVEV (reference sequence). V was shortened by 8 bases and J by 4 bases, with 9 bases between the two germline ends. Written as DNA, the CDR3 is TGTGCCAGCCGGGGTAGTTACGAGCAGTACTTC. Residues: CASRGSYEQYF.

The chain joins TRBV5-1 to TRBJ2-5; 13 bases are a match to TRBD2. V was pared by 5 bases and J by 4 bases, with 8 bases of the junction left unmatched. Germline CDR1 SGHRS, CDR2 YFSETQ. This CDR3 is 16 amino acids long. This CDR3 reads CASRRTSGGARETQYF. The CDR3 region has the DNA TGCGCCAGCAGGCGAACTAGCGGGGGGGCGAGAGAGACCCAGTACTTC.

The CDR3 DNA sequence: TGTGCCTGGAGTGTAAGCGGGAGCACAGATACGCAGTATTTT. This sequence encodes CAWSVSGSTDTQYF. V usage is TRBV30 and J usage is TRBJ2-3; TRBD2 is a possible D gene (6 bases). V lost 0 bases to trimming and J lost 0 bases, with 7 bases between them. Germline-derived CDR1 and CDR2 are GTSNPN and SVGIG (reference sequence). This CDR3 is 14 amino acids long.

CDR3 in amino acids: CASSITMSGAYEQYF. Written as DNA, the CDR3 is TGTGCCAGTAGTATTACGATGAGCGGTGCCTACGAGCAGTACTTC. V and J are TRBV19 and TRBJ2-7, with a possible D match to TRBD2 (5 bases). The CDR3 length is 15 residues. CDR1 LNHDA and CDR2 SQIVND come from the germline V gene (reference sequence). Trimming left V 3 bases short and J 2 bases short, with 14 bases between.

The chain combines TRBV5-6 with TRBJ1-1, with 7 bases that match TRBD1. Germline lookup yields CDR1 SGHDT and CDR2 YYEEEE. The CDR3 is made up of 14 amino acids. Unmatched junction bases numbered 3, after V lost 2 bases and J lost 2 bases. The CDR3 DNA follows: TGTGCCAGCAGCTTCCCAGGGGGAAACACTGAAGCTTTCTTT. Translating it yields CASSFPGGNTEAFF.

This chain links TRBV7-8 with TRBJ2-3; TRBD2 matches 13 bases. The CDR3 is made up of 15 amino acids. With V trimmed by 3 bases and J by 6 bases, 3 bases remained unmatched. Germline values: CDR1 SGHVS, CDR2 FQNEAQ. The DNA of the CDR3 is TGTGCCAGCAGCTTTACTAGCGGGGGGGTTGATACGCAGTATTTT. This codes for CASSFTSGGVDTQYF.

The genes are TRBV6-6 and TRBJ2-6; D is uncertain. V lost 6 bases, J lost 11 bases, and 23 bases lay in between. Germline CDR1 reads MNHNY; CDR2 reads SVGAGI (reference sequence). The CDR3 sequence is 16 residues long. This chain's CDR3 is CASRSRSSVQIHVLTF. Here the CDR3 DNA reads TGTGCCAGCAGGTCCCGTTCCAGCGTCCAAATCCACGTCCTGACTTTC.